The sequence of this T cell receptor beta chain was determined in a study of cytomegalovirus exposure and HLA in healthy donors. This PCR relied on a set of 60 Vbeta primers and 13 Jbeta primers. The repertoire was sequenced with immunoSEQ multiplex PCR; TCRdb's copy has only in-frame clones and lacks some. The table lists around 70,000 clones, 70% to 85% of them singletons. V lost 6 bases and J 4 bases, leaving 18 bases between the germline ends. This CDR3 contains 15 residues. Germline-derived CDR1 and CDR2 are MNHEY and SMNVEV (reference sequence). Material: PBMCs. This TCR derives from a girl between 5 and 17 years old in good health and CMV-seropositive. The genes are TRBV27 and TRBJ2-5; tentative D call: TRBD2 (5 bases). CDR3 nucleotides: TGTGCCAGCAGCCTGCTCGAGGGTCTTAGAGAGACCCAGTACTTC. Protein product: CASSLLEGLRETQYF.